The 4 T cell receptor beta chains given below trace back to one sample, sequenced in a study of blood T cell repertoires in COVID-19. TCRdb's table, derived via immunoSEQ multiplex PCR, lists solely in-frame clones and lacks some. Among about 210,000 clones listed, over 75% were seen once. The material sequenced was PBMCs or T cells enriched from blood (not recorded which). Receptors were obtained from a man aged 25-40 years with acute COVID-19.

This rearrangement joins TRBV7-9 to TRBJ2-7, with D tentatively TRBD1 (6 bases). The V and J ends lost 5 bases and 5 bases respectively, with 22 bases between them. The CDR3 spans 16 residues. CDR1 is SEHNR, CDR2 FQNEAQ, per germline (reference sequence). CDR3 DNA sequence: TGTGCCAGCAGCGCACCGACCGGGACAAATTCCCACGAGCAGTACTTC. Protein product: CASSAPTGTNSHEQYF.

The CDR3 coding sequence is TGCGCCAGCAGCTCCTCGACATTAACGAACACTGAAGCTTTCTTT. It translates to CASSSSTLTNTEAFF. The chain employs TRBV5-1 and TRBJ1-1; no clear D. V was pared by 3 bases and J by 1 base, with 13 bases between. CDR1 is SGHRS and CDR2 is YFSETQ in the germline V gene. This CDR3 contains 15 residues.

The chain carries TRBV25-1 and TRBJ1-1; 8 nucleotides agree with TRBD1. The V and J ends lost 4 bases and 3 bases, in that order; junction bases with no gene match: 7. Germline CDR1 MGHDK, CDR2 SYGVNS. The CDR3 is made up of 15 amino acids. The CDR3 protein is CASSANRGSYTEAFF. Here the CDR3 DNA reads TGTGCCAGCAGTGCTAACAGGGGGTCGTACACTGAAGCTTTCTTT.

The rearrangement joins TRBV2 to TRBJ1-1; D is possibly TRBD1 (5 bases). The CDR3 loop spans 11 amino acids. Germline V gives CDR1 SNHLY, CDR2 FYNNEI. V lost 7 bases and J 7 bases, leaving 10 bases between the germline ends. This chain's CDR3 is CASTWGGEAFF. The CDR3 DNA reads TGTGCCAGCACCTGGGGGGGTGAAGCTTTCTTT.